These 3 T cell receptor beta chains originate from one sample sequenced in a study of neurological immune-mediated disorders. MiXCR, run by TCRdb on the 5' RACE reads, gives a single entry per CDR3 protein. This table holds 55,000 to 75,000 distinct CDR3 sequences, 5.2% found once. Material for sequencing was PBMCs. These receptors came from a woman aged 25 to 45 with multiple sclerosis.

There are many counts of this clonotype. The chain employs TRBV5-1 and TRBJ2-6; D not resolved. The germline V gene encodes CDR1 SGHRS and CDR2 YFSETQ. This CDR3 contains 16 residues. The V and J ends lost 0 bases and 1 base respectively, with 8 bases between them. For the CDR3, the DNA is TGCGCCAGCAGCTTGGAACGGGTATCTGGGGCCAACGTCCTGACTTTC. Translation gives CASSLERVSGANVLTF.

This clonotype was observed many times. V usage is TRBV5-5 and J usage is TRBJ1-5; no clear D gene. V gave up 1 base and J gave up 5 bases, with 7 bases separating them. This CDR3 has 13 residues. Germline assignment: CDR1 SGHKS and CDR2 YYEKEE (reference sequence). CDR3 sequence reads: CASSLSSYQPQHF. Written as DNA, the CDR3 is TGTGCCAGCAGCTTGAGTTCTTATCAGCCCCAGCATTTT.

This clonotype was picked up many times. J is TRBJ2-3 and V is TRBV5-1; TRBD1 agrees at 10 bases. After removal of 3 bases from V and 10 bases from J, the junction contained 11 bases not matched to a gene. The CDR3 runs 15 residues. The germline CDR1 and CDR2 sequences are SGHRS and YFSETQ. The CDR3 loop is CASSSRDRGPLPQYF. The DNA of the CDR3 is TGCGCCAGCAGCTCCCGGGACAGGGGTCCCCTGCCGCAGTATTTT. The full variable domain, its missing parts supplied by reference TRBV5-1 and TRBJ2-3, is KAGVTQTPRYLIKTRGQQVTLSCSPISGHRSVSWYQQTPGQGLQFLFEYFSETQRNKGNFPGRFSGRQFSNSRSEMNVSTLELGDSALYLCASSSRDRGPLPQYFGPGTRLTVL.